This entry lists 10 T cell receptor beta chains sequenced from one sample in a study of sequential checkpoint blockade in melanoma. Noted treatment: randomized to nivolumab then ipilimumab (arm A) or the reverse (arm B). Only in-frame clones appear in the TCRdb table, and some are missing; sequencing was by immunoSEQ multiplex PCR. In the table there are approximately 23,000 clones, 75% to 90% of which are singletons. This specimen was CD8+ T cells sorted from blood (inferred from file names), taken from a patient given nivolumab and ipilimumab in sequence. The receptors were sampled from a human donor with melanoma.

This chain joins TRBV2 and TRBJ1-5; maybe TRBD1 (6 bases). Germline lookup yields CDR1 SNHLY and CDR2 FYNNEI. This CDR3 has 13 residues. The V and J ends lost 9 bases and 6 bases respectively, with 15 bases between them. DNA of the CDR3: TGTGCCAGGCCGACGGACAGAAGTCAGCCCCAGCATTTT. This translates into CARPTDRSQPQHF. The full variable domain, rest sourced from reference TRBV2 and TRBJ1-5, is EPEVTQTPSHQVTQMGQEVILRCVPISNHLYFYWYRQILGQKVEFLVSFYNNEISEKSEIFDDQFSVERPDGSNFTLKIRSTKLEDSAMYFCARPTDRSQPQHFGDGTRLSIL.

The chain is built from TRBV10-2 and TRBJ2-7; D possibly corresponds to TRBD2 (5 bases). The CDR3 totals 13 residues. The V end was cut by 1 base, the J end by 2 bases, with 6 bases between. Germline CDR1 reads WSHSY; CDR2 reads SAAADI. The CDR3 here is CASSEWRAYEQYF. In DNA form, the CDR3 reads TGCGCCAGCAGTGAGTGGCGGGCCTACGAGCAGTACTTC.

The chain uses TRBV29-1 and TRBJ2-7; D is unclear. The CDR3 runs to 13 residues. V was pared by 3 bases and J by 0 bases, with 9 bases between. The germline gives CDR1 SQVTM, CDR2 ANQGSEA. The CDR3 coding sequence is TGCAGCGTTGAGTACAGTACCTCCTACGAGCAGTACTTC. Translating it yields CSVEYSTSYEQYF.

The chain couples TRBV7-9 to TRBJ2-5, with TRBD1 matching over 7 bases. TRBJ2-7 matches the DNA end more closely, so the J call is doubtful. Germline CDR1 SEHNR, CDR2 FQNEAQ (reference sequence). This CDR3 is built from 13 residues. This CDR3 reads CASSSGQRGEQYF. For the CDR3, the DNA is TGTGCCAGCAGTTCGGGACAGAGGGGCGAGCAGTACTTC.

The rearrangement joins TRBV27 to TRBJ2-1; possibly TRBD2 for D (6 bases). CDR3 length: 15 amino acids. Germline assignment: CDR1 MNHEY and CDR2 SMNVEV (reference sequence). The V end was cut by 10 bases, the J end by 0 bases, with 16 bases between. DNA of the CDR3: TGTGCCATTCGAGGAGGGGCGAGCTCCTACAATGAGCAGTTCTTC. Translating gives CAIRGGASSYNEQFF.

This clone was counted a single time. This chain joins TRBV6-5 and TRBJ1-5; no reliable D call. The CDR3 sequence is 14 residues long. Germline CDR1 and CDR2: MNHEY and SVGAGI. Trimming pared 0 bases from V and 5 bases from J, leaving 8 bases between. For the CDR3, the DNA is TGTGCCAGCAGTTACTCGTCCGGGGATCAGCCCCAGCATTTT. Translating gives CASSYSSGDQPQHF.

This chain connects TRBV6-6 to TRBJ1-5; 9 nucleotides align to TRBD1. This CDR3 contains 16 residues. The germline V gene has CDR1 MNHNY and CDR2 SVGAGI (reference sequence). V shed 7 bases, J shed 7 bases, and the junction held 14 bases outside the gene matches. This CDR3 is CASTHPGQGLGQPQHF. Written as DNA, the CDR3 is TGTGCCAGCACCCACCCCGGACAGGGGTTAGGCCAGCCCCAGCATTTT.

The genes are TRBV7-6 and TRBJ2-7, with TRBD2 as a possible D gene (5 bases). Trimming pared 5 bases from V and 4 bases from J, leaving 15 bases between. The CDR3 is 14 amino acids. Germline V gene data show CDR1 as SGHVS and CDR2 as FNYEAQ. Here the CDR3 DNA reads TGTGCCAGCAGCGCGGGCCCTATCCGTTACGAGCAGTACTTC. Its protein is CASSAGPIRYEQYF.

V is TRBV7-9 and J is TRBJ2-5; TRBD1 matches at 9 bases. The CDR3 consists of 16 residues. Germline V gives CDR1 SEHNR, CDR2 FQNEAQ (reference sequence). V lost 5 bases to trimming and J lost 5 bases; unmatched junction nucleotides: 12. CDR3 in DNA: TGTGCCAGCAGCAAAAGAAGGGACAGGGAGGAGGAGACCCAGTACTTC. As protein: CASSKRRDREEETQYF.

The CDR3 sequence is CASSLAGGIPYEQYF. CDR3 DNA sequence: TGTGCCAGCAGCTTAGCGGGAGGGATCCCCTACGAGCAGTACTTC. V and J are TRBV7-9 and TRBJ2-7, with 7 bases identical to TRBD2. CDR3 length: 15 amino acids. With 0 bases clipped from V and 2 bases from J, the junction kept 4 bases outside the gene matches. Germline V gives CDR1 SEHNR, CDR2 FQNEAQ (reference sequence).